This T cell receptor beta chain emerged from a study of chemoradiotherapy in HPV16-positive cancers. As for the study in general: Candidate HPV-specific clones and shared TCR motifs came from a couple of HPV16-positive patients.

Regarding the study as a whole: The functional HPV-specific definition rests on just two HPV16-positive patients. Candidate HPV-specific clones and E7-related TCR motifs grew in tumor during treatment. Better recurrence-free survival went with HPV-responsive T-cell expansion in HPV16-positive patients.

Here immunoSEQ multiplex PCR was the method, and the copy in TCRdb shows in-frame clones only, minus some. The sample has roughly 7,900 clones, approximately 80% seen once. On this clone itself: Its specificity is not known.

Trimming shortened V by 1 base and J by 8 bases, and 17 bases separated the two germline ends. CDR3 length: 15 residues. The germline gives CDR1 SGHVS, CDR2 FNYEAQ. This TCR was sampled from a human donor with HPV-associated anogenital cancer. The chain joins TRBV7-6 to TRBJ1-1; D ambiguous. This sample was taken from a patient who underwent chemoradiotherapy. CDR3 loop: CASSLERLRTSEAFF. Here the CDR3 DNA reads TGTGCCAGCAGCTTAGAACGACTGAGGACCTCCGAAGCTTTCTTT.